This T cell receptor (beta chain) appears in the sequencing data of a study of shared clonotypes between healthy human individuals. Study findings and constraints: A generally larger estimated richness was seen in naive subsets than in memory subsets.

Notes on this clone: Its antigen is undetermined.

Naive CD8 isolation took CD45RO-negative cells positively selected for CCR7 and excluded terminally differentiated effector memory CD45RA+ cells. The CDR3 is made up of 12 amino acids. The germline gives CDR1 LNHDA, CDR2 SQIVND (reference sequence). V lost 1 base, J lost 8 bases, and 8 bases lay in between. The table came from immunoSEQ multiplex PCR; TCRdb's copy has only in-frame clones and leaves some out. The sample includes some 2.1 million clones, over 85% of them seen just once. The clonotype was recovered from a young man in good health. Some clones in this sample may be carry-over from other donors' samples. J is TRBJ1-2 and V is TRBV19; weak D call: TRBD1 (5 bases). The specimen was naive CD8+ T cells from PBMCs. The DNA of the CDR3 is TGTGCCAGTAGTATAGGGGGCTTCGGCTACACCTTC. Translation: CASSIGGFGYTF.